This entry lists 7 T cell receptor beta chains sequenced from one sample in a study of blood T cell repertoires in COVID-19. Only in-frame clones appear in the TCRdb table, and some are missing; sequencing was by immunoSEQ multiplex PCR. The table includes 200,000 to 250,000 clones, approximately 80% detected once. Sample: peripheral blood. The receptors derive from a woman aged 45-59 years with acute or convalescent COVID-19.

This chain joins TRBV7-2 and TRBJ2-1; D may be TRBD1 (6 bases). V was pared by 1 base and J by 7 bases, with 11 bases between. Germline lookup yields CDR1 SGHTA and CDR2 FQGNSA. This CDR3 has 14 amino acids. The CDR3 DNA follows: TGTGCCAGCAGCTTAGGGCAGGGGTGGAATGAGCAGTTCTTC. It encodes CASSLGQGWNEQFF.

The V gene is TRBV7-8, the J gene TRBJ1-5; D gene unclear. CDR1 SGHVS and CDR2 FQNEAQ come from the germline V gene. V dropped 5 bases and J dropped 0 bases, with 8 bases sitting between them. This CDR3 has 14 residues. The CDR3, as DNA: TGTGCCAGCAGCGCGGGGAGTAGCAATCAGCCCCAGCATTTT. It specifies CASSAGSSNQPQHF.

The chain links TRBV5-6 to TRBJ2-1; possible D gene TRBD1, 6 bases. Deletions cut 2 bases from V and 5 bases from J, with 14 bases between. The germline CDR1 and CDR2 sequences are SGHDT and YYEEEE. There are 15 residues in the CDR3. The CDR3 loop is CASSFGAGTNNEQFF. The CDR3 coding sequence is TGTGCCAGCAGCTTCGGGGCAGGGACAAACAATGAGCAGTTCTTC.

The rearrangement links TRBV12-3 or TRBV12-4 to TRBJ1-2, with D possibly being TRBD1 (6 bases). V dropped 3 bases and J dropped 8 bases, with 13 bases sitting between them. The CDR3 length is 13 residues. Here the CDR3 reads CASSFGWGRGYTF. CDR3 in DNA: TGTGCCAGCAGTTTCGGGTGGGGGCGAGGCTACACCTTC.

The V gene is TRBV6-5, the J gene TRBJ2-1; tentative D call: TRBD1 (6 bases). Per the germline V gene, CDR1 is MNHEY and CDR2 is SVGAGI. The CDR3 consists of 15 residues. The ends were cut back, 7 bases at V and 1 base at J, with 14 bases in the middle. This CDR3 is CASKIRGMSYNEQFF. CDR3 DNA: TGTGCCAGCAAAATCAGGGGAATGTCCTACAATGAGCAGTTCTTC.

V gene TRBV9 combines with J gene TRBJ1-5; TRBD1 agrees at 7 bases. CDR3 length: 14 amino acids. With 4 bases clipped from V and 5 bases from J, the junction kept 6 bases outside the gene matches. Germline lookup yields CDR1 SGDLS and CDR2 YYNGEE. The CDR3 is CASSPGTAYQPQHF. In DNA form, the CDR3 reads TGTGCCAGCAGCCCTGGGACAGCGTATCAGCCCCAGCATTTT.

The chain joins TRBV9 to TRBJ2-1; 12 bases fit TRBD2. In germline, CDR1 is SGDLS, CDR2 YYNGEE. Trimming cost V 0 bases and J 8 bases; bases outside gene matches: 6. The CDR3 length is 16 residues. CDR3 residues: CASSVGTSGRWDEQFF. Here the CDR3 DNA reads TGTGCCAGCAGCGTAGGAACTAGCGGGAGGTGGGATGAGCAGTTCTTC.